This T cell receptor (beta chain) was obtained from a study of CDR3 diversity in severe acne. CDR1 and CDR2 from the germline V gene are MDHEN and SYDVKM. The CDR3 runs to 17 residues. V was shortened by 8 bases and J by 5 bases, with 25 bases between the two germline ends. TCRdb called the PCR reads again in MiXCR, with one record for every CDR3 protein. The table shows more than 85,000 distinct CDR3 sequences, with roughly half occurring only once. The chain carries TRBV28 and TRBJ1-3, with D uncertain. The receptor was derived from a male donor with acne. Sequencing used blood. CDR3 in amino acids: CASSTNRGEVYRNTIYF. The CDR3 coding sequence is TGTGCCAGCTCAACTAATCGTGGGGAAGTCTACCGAAACACCATATATTTT.